These 14 T cell receptor beta chains share one sample of origin, sequenced in a study of CD8+ T cells in alopecia areata. The sequencing template was cDNA reverse transcribed from extracted RNA. The protocol was immunoSEQ multiplex PCR, while the TCRdb copy is restricted to in-frame clones and leaves out a portion. The repertoire consists of about 64,000 clones, with roughly 45% occurring once and the leading ten covering just over 50%. Sequences were obtained from NKG2D-low CD8+ T cells sorted from blood. The receptor source for this set is a human donor with alopecia areata.

The chain uses TRBV7-2 and TRBJ2-5; D remains unclear. The CDR3 runs to 14 residues. Trimming shortened V by 4 bases and J by 5 bases, and 14 bases separated the two germline ends. The germline CDR1 and CDR2 sequences are SGHTA and FQGNSA. The CDR3 DNA sequence: TGTGCCAGCAGCTCTATTATGGGCTGGGAGACCCAGTACTTC. It is translated as CASSSIMGWETQYF.

The CDR3 DNA follows: TGCAGCGTCTATCCGTCTACAGGACCTTTAAGCCTAGCTAACTATGGCTACACCTTC. This gives the protein CSVYPSTGPLSLANYGYTF. The chain recombines TRBV29-1 with TRBJ1-2; possibly TRBD1 for D (5 bases). This CDR3 contains 19 residues. V shed 6 bases and J shed 0 bases, with 29 bases lying between them. Germline CDR1 reads SQVTM; CDR2 reads ANQGSEA.

This rearrangement joins TRBV27 to TRBJ2-7, with D perhaps TRBD2 (6 bases). The ends were cut back, 1 base at V and 3 bases at J, with 10 bases in the middle. The CDR3 covers 14 residues. In germline, CDR1 is MNHEY, CDR2 SMNVEV (reference sequence). In DNA form, the CDR3 reads TGTGCCAGCAGTTTATTCTCAGCGGGCTACGAGCAGTACTTC. Encoded protein: CASSLFSAGYEQYF.

On this clone: At one end, the junction sequence differs from germline, possibly due to a read error. The V call is TRBV7-9, the J call TRBJ2-3; 8 bases fit TRBD2. The CDR3 has 15 amino acids. Germline CDR1 SEHNR, CDR2 FQNEAQ (reference sequence). The CDR3 reads CASSPSGGGTDTQYF. The DNA for the CDR3 is TGCGCCAGCAGCCCCTCGGGGGGGGGCACAGATACGCAGTATTTT.

The CDR3 region is CASSQEKIDRDHEQYF. The CDR3 region has the DNA TGTGCCAGCAGCCAAGAGAAGATCGACAGGGACCACGAGCAGTACTTC. The chain recombines TRBV4-2 with TRBJ2-7; 7 positions agree with TRBD1. Germline lookup yields CDR1 LGHNA and CDR2 YNFKEQ. The CDR3 consists of 16 residues. Trimming took 0 bases from V and 5 from J; bases not matched to a gene: 10.

The CDR3 sequence is CASSFSSNTEAFF. In DNA, the CDR3 is TGTGCCAGCAGTTTTAGTTCGAACACTGAAGCTTTCTTT. The chain recombines TRBV27 with TRBJ1-1, with unresolved D. This CDR3 contains 13 residues. The germline gives CDR1 MNHEY, CDR2 SMNVEV (reference sequence). V lost 3 bases and J 1 base, leaving 6 bases between the germline ends.

This clone turned up a few times. The chain is built from TRBV10-3 and TRBJ2-2, with D unclear. Germline values: CDR1 ENHRY, CDR2 SYGVKD. The V end was cut by 8 bases, the J end by 0 bases, with 10 bases between. This CDR3 spans 14 amino acids. CDR3 protein: CAIATPANTGELFF. CDR3 DNA: TGTGCCATCGCGACTCCCGCGAACACCGGGGAGCTGTTTTTT.

Many counts were recorded for this clone. The chain employs TRBV7-9 and TRBJ2-1; 7 nucleotides align to TRBD2. CDR1 and CDR2 from the germline V gene are SEHNR and FQNEAQ (reference sequence). V was clipped by 1 base and J by 6 bases; unmatched bases: 6. CDR3 length equals 15 residues. This chain's CDR3 is CASSLGGRTFNEQFF. CDR3 coding DNA: TGTGCCAGCAGCTTAGGCGGGAGAACATTCAATGAGCAGTTCTTC.

The gene calls are TRBV2 and TRBJ2-7; no clear D gene. This CDR3 region has 14 residues. Germline V gene data show CDR1 as SNHLY and CDR2 as FYNNEI. Between the trimmed V and J ends, which lost 4 bases and 5 bases, there was a span of 15 bases. CDR3 bases: TGTGCCAGCAGTGTGAGGCTTGAGGTGAACGAGCAGTACTTC. This codes for CASSVRLEVNEQYF.

This clone appeared a few times. The chain employs TRBV29-1 and TRBJ1-2; D gene uncertain. Looked up from germline, CDR1 is SQVTM and CDR2 is ANQGSEA. Trimming stripped 6 bases from V and 2 bases from J, with 16 bases between. The CDR3 is 14 amino acids. The CDR3, as DNA: TGCAGCGTCCCAGACCCGCGAGCCAACTATGGCTACACCTTC. This codes for CSVPDPRANYGYTF.

This clone turned up a few times. CDR3 bases: TGCGCCAGCAGCCCTTGGCCGGGACAGGCCAATGAGCAGTTCTTC. It is translated as CASSPWPGQANEQFF. The chain recombines TRBV5-1 with TRBJ2-1, with TRBD1 matching 8 bases. The CDR3 contains 15 residues. Trimming took 4 bases from V and 6 from J; bases not matched to a gene: 9. Germline lookup yields CDR1 SGHRS and CDR2 YFSETQ.

V is TRBV5-6 and J is TRBJ1-1, with D uncertain. CDR1 is SGHDT and CDR2 is YYEEEE in the germline V gene. With 0 bases removed from V and 0 bases from J, the gap between germline ends came to 0 bases. The CDR3 is 12 amino acids. The CDR3 region has the DNA TGTGCCAGCAGCTTGGTGAACACTGAAGCTTTCTTT. Its translation: CASSLVNTEAFF.

The chain recombines TRBV9 with TRBJ1-2; D unclear. This CDR3 is 15 amino acids long. V was cut by 0 bases and J by 1 base, with 10 bases left in between. Germline CDR1 is SGDLS and CDR2 is YYNGEE. In DNA form, the CDR3 reads TGTGCCAGCAGCGTAGATCCAGAGTTTAACTATGGCTACACCTTC. It specifies CASSVDPEFNYGYTF.

This clone has a handful of counts. The chain joins TRBV29-1 to TRBJ2-1; D uncertain. Trimming left V 7 bases short and J 0 bases short, with 10 bases between. Germline V gene lookup returns CDR1 SQVTM and CDR2 ANQGSEA. The length of the CDR3 is 13 residues. The CDR3 sequence: CSARLSSYNEQFF. DNA for the CDR3: TGCAGCGCCCGGTTAAGCTCCTACAATGAGCAGTTCTTC.